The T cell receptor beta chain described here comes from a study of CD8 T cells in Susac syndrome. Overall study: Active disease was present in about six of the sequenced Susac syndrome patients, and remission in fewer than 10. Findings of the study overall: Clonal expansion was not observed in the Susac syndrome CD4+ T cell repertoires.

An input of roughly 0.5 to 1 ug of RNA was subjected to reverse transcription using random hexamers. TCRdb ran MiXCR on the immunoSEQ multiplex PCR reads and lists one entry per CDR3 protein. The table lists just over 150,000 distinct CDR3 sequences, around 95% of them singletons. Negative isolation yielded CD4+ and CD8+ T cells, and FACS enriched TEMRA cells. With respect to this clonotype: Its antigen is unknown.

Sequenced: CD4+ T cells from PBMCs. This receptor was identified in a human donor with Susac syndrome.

CDR3 in amino acids: CASSPYRGRNEQYF. CDR3 bases: TGTGCCAGCAGTCCTTACAGGGGGCGAAACGAGCAGTACTTC. The J gene is TRBJ2-7, the V gene TRBV12-3 or TRBV12-4, with 9 bases lining up with TRBD1. The V and J ends lost 5 bases and 5 bases, in that order; junction bases with no gene match: 7. The CDR3 loop spans 14 amino acids.